This TCR beta chain was sequenced during a study of immune cell composition in non-small cell lung cancer. Method: immunoSEQ multiplex PCR; TCRdb's copy keeps in-frame clones and lacks some. The table shows roughly 1,000 clones, with 70% to 75% occurring only once. Normal lung sampling was at least 3 cm from the tumour, as distant as possible. Germline CDR1 and CDR2: SGHDT and YYEEEE. V gave up 0 bases and J gave up 5 bases; unmatched junction bases: 10. The CDR3 is made up of 17 amino acids. The V and J genes are TRBV5-6 and TRBJ2-1; 8 bases are a match to TRBD2. The source material was non-adjacent lung tissue. The sequence was collected from a human donor with non-small cell lung cancer. CDR3 sequence: CASSLDRGTSVNNEQFF. CDR3 sequence (DNA): TGTGCCAGCAGCTTGGATCGCGGGACTAGTGTCAACAATGAGCAGTTCTTC.